This entry lists 20 T cell receptor beta chains sequenced from one sample in a study of T cells in Graves' hyperthyroidism and ophthalmopathy. What was amplified from RNA transcripts were TCR beta CDR3 regions. HTBI primers were the set used in a first-round RT-PCR of the TCR CDR3. In TCRdb, the multiplex PCR reads were re-called with MiXCR into one record per CDR3 protein. The table lists some 350,000 distinct CDR3 sequences, around 15% of them singletons. Sequencing was performed on blood. The receptors stem from a woman aged 60-70 years with Graves' ophthalmopathy.

This clonotype was seen ten or more times. This chain connects TRBV30 to TRBJ1-1; D is unclear. Germline assignment: CDR1 GTSNPN and CDR2 SVGIG (reference sequence). The length of the CDR3 is 14 residues. V lost 0 bases and J 0 bases, leaving 8 bases between the germline ends. The CDR3 sequence is CAWSVLRVNTEAFF. DNA for the CDR3: TGTGCCTGGAGTGTACTGAGGGTGAACACTGAAGCTTTCTTT. Drawing the rest from reference TRBV30 and TRBJ1-1, the complete variable domain is SQTIHQWPATLVQPVGSPLSLECTVEGTSNPNLYWYRQAAGRGLQLLFYSVGIGQISSEVPQNLSASRPQDRQFILSSKKLLLSDSGFYLCAWSVLRVNTEAFFGQGTRLTVV.

Regarding this clonotype: The junction and the germline gene differ at one end; a read error may be behind it. The CDR3, as DNA: TGCGCCAGCAGCAGGGGACAGGGGGTCTACAATAAGCAGTTCTTC. Its translation is CASSRGQGVYNKQFF. This chain joins TRBV5-1 and TRBJ2-1; 11 bases map to TRBD1. The CDR3 sequence is 15 residues long. Germline V gene lookup returns CDR1 SGHRS and CDR2 YFSETQ.

This clonotype was seen once. The chain couples TRBV12-3 or TRBV12-4 to TRBJ1-2; D is ambiguous. V gave up 1 base and J gave up 6 bases, with 6 bases separating them. This CDR3 is 12 amino acids long. Here the CDR3 reads CASSLGLNGYTF. CDR3 nucleotide sequence: TGTGCCAGCAGTTTAGGGCTTAATGGCTACACCTTC.

This clonotype was seen a few times. The chain carries TRBV19 and TRBJ2-4; 12 positions agree with TRBD2. After removal of 4 bases from V and 9 bases from J, the junction contained 13 bases not matched to a gene. The CDR3 loop spans 17 amino acids. The V gene's germline CDR1 is LNHDA and CDR2 SQIVND (reference sequence). As DNA, the CDR3 is TGTGCCAGTAGTAACCTCAAACTAGCGGGAGGAGTTGGCATTCAGTACTTC. It is translated as CASSNLKLAGGVGIQYF.

This clonotype was seen ten or more times. The chain uses TRBV11-2 and TRBJ2-7; a possible D gene is TRBD1 (5 bases). CDR1 SGHAT and CDR2 FQNNGV come from the germline V gene. This CDR3 comprises 14 residues. The V end was cut by 5 bases, the J end by 2 bases, with 13 bases between. For the CDR3, the DNA is TGTGCCAGCAGCAACATGGCAGGGACCTACGAGCAGTACTTC. Protein product: CASSNMAGTYEQYF.

The gene calls are TRBV6-9 and TRBJ1-5, with D hard to call. The V end was cut by 3 bases, the J end by 5 bases, with 8 bases between. CDR1 is MNHGY and CDR2 is SVAAGI in the germline V gene. The CDR3 has 13 amino acids. Written as DNA, the CDR3 is TGTGCCAGCAGTTACGTGAGTGATCAGCCCCAGCATTTT. This sequence encodes CASSYVSDQPQHF.

The table lists this clonotype with many counts. The J gene is TRBJ1-2, the V gene TRBV6-1; maybe TRBD1 (5 bases). Per germline, CDR1 MNHNS and CDR2 SASEGT. The CDR3 spans 16 residues. Trimming removed 7 bases from V and 2 bases from J, with 20 bases in between. This CDR3 is CASTGTGGNLNYGYTF. Here the CDR3 DNA reads TGTGCCAGCACCGGGACGGGCGGAAACCTAAACTATGGCTACACCTTC.

This clonotype was seen a few times. The chain recombines TRBV5-1 with TRBJ2-1; the D gene is possibly TRBD2 (6 bases). Germline V lookup: CDR1 SGHRS, CDR2 YFSETQ. V dropped 0 bases and J dropped 7 bases, with 11 bases sitting between them. The CDR3 has 14 residues. The CDR3 DNA is TGCGCCAGCAGCTTGGCCGGGACTCCAAATGAGCAGTTCTTC. Translating gives CASSLAGTPNEQFF.

This clonotype has at least ten counts. V and J are TRBV18 and TRBJ2-5; 8 bases are shared with TRBD1. Germline V gene lookup returns CDR1 KGHSH and CDR2 LQKENI. The CDR3 runs 14 residues. V was clipped by 5 bases and J by 1 base; unmatched bases: 3. The CDR3 loop is CASSSGQGQETQYF. CDR3 nucleotide sequence: TGTGCCAGCTCAAGCGGACAGGGCCAAGAGACCCAGTACTTC.

A remark on this clonotype: Compared with germline, one end of the junction differs, possibly owing to a read error. The V gene is TRBV5-1, the J gene TRBJ2-2; TRBD2 aligns across 13 bases. The germline gives CDR1 SGHRS, CDR2 YFSETQ. The CDR3 extends over 16 amino acids. The CDR3 here is CASRTSGSFNTWELFF. As DNA, the CDR3 is TGCGCCAGCCGGACTAGCGGGAGCTTCAACACCTGGGAGCTGTTTTTT.

The rearrangement uses TRBV20-1 and TRBJ2-5, with 9 nucleotides matching TRBD2. Losses at the gene ends were 6 bases for V and 5 bases for J; bases not matched to a gene: 7. CDR3 length: 13 residues. Germline assignment: CDR1 DFQATT and CDR2 SNEGSKA (reference sequence). The CDR3 DNA sequence: TGCAGTGCCCCGGCTAGCGGGACGGAGACCCAGTACTTC. Its translation: CSAPASGTETQYF.

This clonotype was counted at least ten times. This rearrangement joins TRBV27 to TRBJ2-4; D is perhaps TRBD1 (5 bases). The CDR3 has 13 residues. From germline, CDR1 is MNHEY and CDR2 SMNVEV (reference sequence). CDR3 bases: TGTGCAACAGCGACAGACTTCAAAAACATTCAGTACTTC. It translates to CATATDFKNIQYF.

The table lists this clonotype with many counts. The V call is TRBV19, the J call TRBJ1-2, with 9 nucleotides matching TRBD1. The CDR3 extends over 14 amino acids. The V gene's germline CDR1 is LNHDA and CDR2 SQIVND (reference sequence). J gave up 6 bases and V 5 bases, and 7 bases lay outside the gene matches. Here the CDR3 reads CASSAGQGNNGYTF. The CDR3 DNA follows: TGTGCCAGTAGTGCTGGACAGGGGAATAATGGCTACACCTTC.

Many counts were recorded for this clonotype. The V and J genes are TRBV20-1 and TRBJ2-3; D call uncertain. Trimming removed 5 bases from V and 1 base from J, with 10 bases in between. This CDR3 is 13 amino acids long. In germline, CDR1 is DFQATT, CDR2 SNEGSKA (reference sequence). In nucleotides, the CDR3 is TGCAGTGCTCGGCCTTTCGGCACAGATACGCAGTATTTT. This translates into CSARPFGTDTQYF.

The rearrangement uses TRBV20-1 and TRBJ1-2; D is unclear. V gave up 1 base and J gave up 4 bases, with 10 bases separating them. Germline loops: CDR1 DFQATT, CDR2 SNEGSKA (reference sequence). The CDR3 is 13 residues long. The CDR3 nucleotides read TGCAGTGCTAGAGCCTCCGCGTCCTATGGCTACACCTTC. The encoded protein is CSARASASYGYTF.

In its sample, this clonotype was seen many times. The chain couples TRBV20-1 to TRBJ2-7; the D gene is possibly TRBD1 (6 bases). Germline lookup yields CDR1 DFQATT and CDR2 SNEGSKA (reference sequence). The V end was cut by 4 bases, the J end by 5 bases, with 18 bases between. The CDR3 runs to 14 residues. As DNA, the CDR3 is TGCAGTGCTAAACCCACGCAGGGGTCCCACGAGCAGTACTTC. This translates into CSAKPTQGSHEQYF.

This clonotype was seen many times. In DNA form, the CDR3 reads TGTGCCAGCAGTTTCTCGGGGGATTACTCACCCCTCCACTTT. Translated, it gives CASSFSGDYSPLHF. The rearrangement joins TRBV12-3 or TRBV12-4 to TRBJ1-6; D perhaps matches TRBD1 (5 bases). The V end was cut by 3 bases, the J end by 10 bases, with 13 bases between. The CDR3 contains 14 residues.

This clonotype was observed at least ten times. The genes are TRBV27 and TRBJ2-1; 8 nucleotides align to TRBD1. The V gene end was trimmed by 0 bases and the J gene end by 9 bases; junction bases not matched to a gene: 4. The CDR3 extends over 14 amino acids. Germline V gives CDR1 MNHEY, CDR2 SMNVEV (reference sequence). The CDR3 spells CASSLSGQGGEQFF. CDR3 coding DNA: TGTGCCAGCAGTTTATCCGGACAGGGAGGTGAGCAGTTCTTC.

This clonotype was picked up many times. The chain employs TRBV20-1 and TRBJ2-7; weak D call: TRBD1 (6 bases). Per the germline V gene, CDR1 is DFQATT and CDR2 is SNEGSKA (reference sequence). V was clipped by 5 bases and J by 2 bases, with 13 bases between them. The CDR3 has 13 amino acids. The CDR3 DNA is TGCAGTGCTCGCCCTACAGGGACCTACGAGCAGTACTTC. Protein product: CSARPTGTYEQYF.

In this sample, this clonotype turned up many times. The rearrangement joins TRBV20-1 to TRBJ2-7; 7 bases match TRBD2. The ends lost 1 base at V and 7 bases at J; junction bases unmatched: 7. The germline V gene has CDR1 DFQATT and CDR2 SNEGSKA (reference sequence). The CDR3 consists of 13 residues. CDR3 region: CSARGWGGSEQYF. Here the CDR3 DNA reads TGCAGTGCTAGAGGTTGGGGGGGAAGTGAGCAGTACTTC.